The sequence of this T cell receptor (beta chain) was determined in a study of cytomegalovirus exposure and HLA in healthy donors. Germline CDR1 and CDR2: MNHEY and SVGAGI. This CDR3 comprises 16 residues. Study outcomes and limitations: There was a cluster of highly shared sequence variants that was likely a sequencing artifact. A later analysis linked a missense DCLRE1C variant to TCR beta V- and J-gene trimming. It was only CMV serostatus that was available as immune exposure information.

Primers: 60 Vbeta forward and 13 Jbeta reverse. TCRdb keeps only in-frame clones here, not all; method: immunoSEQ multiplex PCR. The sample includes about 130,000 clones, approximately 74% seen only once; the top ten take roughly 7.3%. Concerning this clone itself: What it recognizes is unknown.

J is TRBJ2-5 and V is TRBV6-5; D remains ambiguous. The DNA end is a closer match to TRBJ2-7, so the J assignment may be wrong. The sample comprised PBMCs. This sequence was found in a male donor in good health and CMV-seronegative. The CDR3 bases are TGTGCCAGCAGTTCCCCGGTTTTGGGCGTCTCCTACGAGCAGTACTTC. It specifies CASSSPVLGVSYEQYF.